Listed below are T cell receptor beta chains from one sample, sequenced in a study of T cells in Graves' hyperthyroidism and ophthalmopathy. TCRdb independently ran MiXCR on the multiplex PCR reads; one entry per CDR3 protein. Of about 740,000 distinct CDR3 sequences in the sample, 12% to 15% were seen once. Sequencing was performed on blood. Receptors were obtained from a woman in her late teens or twenties with Graves' hyperthyroidism. CDR3s include the opening cysteine and the closing phenylalanine or tryptophan. Each record gives: clone size, V gene, J gene, D gene, CDR3 protein, CDR3 DNA. A D gene is named only where the DNA matches it firmly. Size is stated for part of the rows, as once, few or many counts, or as a class when the clone is expanded.

clone size: many; V gene: TRBV20-1; J gene: TRBJ2-1; D gene: TRBD1; CDR3 protein: CSASKFGTGGDEQFF; CDR3 DNA: TGCAGTGCTAGCAAGTTCGGGACAGGGGGCGATGAGCAGTTCTTC
clone size: .; V gene: TRBV12-3/TRBV12-4; J gene: TRBJ2-1; D gene: .; CDR3 protein: CASSPLRGGEGEQFF; CDR3 DNA: TGTGCCAGCAGTCCCCTCCGGGGCGGGGAAGGTGAGCAGTTCTTC
clone size: .; V gene: TRBV4-1; J gene: TRBJ1-5; D gene: .; CDR3 protein: CASSRTGSSNQPQHF; CDR3 DNA: TGCGCCAGCAGCCGAACAGGGAGTAGCAATCAGCCCCAGCATTTT
clone size: many; V gene: TRBV2; J gene: TRBJ2-1; D gene: TRBD2; CDR3 protein: CASSLPSRLAGVSYNEQFF; CDR3 DNA: TGTGCCAGCAGTCTACCCTCGCGACTAGCGGGAGTTTCCTACAATGAGCAGTTCTTC
clone size: many; V gene: TRBV5-1; J gene: TRBJ2-7; D gene: TRBD2; CDR3 protein: CASSLGAGAEQYF; CDR3 DNA: TGCGCCAGCAGCTTGGGAGCGGGGGCCGAGCAGTACTTC
clone size: .; V gene: TRBV24-1; J gene: TRBJ2-7; D gene: .; CDR3 protein: CATSSGLYEQYF; CDR3 DNA: TGTGCCACCAGTTCCGGCCTCTACGAGCAGTACTTC
clone size: .; V gene: TRBV20-1; J gene: TRBJ1-3; D gene: .; CDR3 protein: CSARARTAGNTIYF; CDR3 DNA: TGCAGTGCTAGAGCCCGGACAGCTGGAAACACCATATATTTT
clone size: few; V gene: TRBV28; J gene: TRBJ1-1; D gene: .; CDR3 protein: CASRTTRNAEAFF; CDR3 DNA: TGTGCCAGCAGAACGACCCGTAACGCTGAAGCTTTCTTT
clone size: many; V gene: TRBV30; J gene: TRBJ2-7; D gene: TRBD1; CDR3 protein: CAWSVLGGNPYEQYF; CDR3 DNA: TGTGCCTGGAGTGTACTAGGGGGCAACCCCTACGAGCAGTACTTC
clone size: .; V gene: TRBV6-2/TRBV6-3; J gene: TRBJ2-2; D gene: TRBD1; CDR3 protein: CASSYDRGYTGELFF; CDR3 DNA: TGTGCCAGCAGTTACGACAGGGGTTATACCGGGGAGCTGTTTTTT
clone size: few; V gene: TRBV20-1; J gene: TRBJ1-2; D gene: .; CDR3 protein: CSAGYKGLGYGYTF; CDR3 DNA: TGCAGTGCCGGGTATAAGGGGCTGGGCTATGGCTACACCTTC
clone size: many; V gene: TRBV6-5; J gene: TRBJ2-7; D gene: TRBD1; CDR3 protein: CASSLRGTGLYEQYF; CDR3 DNA: TGTGCCAGCAGTTTGAGAGGGACAGGTCTCTACGAGCAGTACTTC
clone size: many; V gene: TRBV2; J gene: TRBJ1-5; D gene: TRBD1; CDR3 protein: CASSEPPGGQPQHF; CDR3 DNA: TGTGCCAGCAGTGAACCCCCAGGGGGTCAGCCCCAGCATTTT
clone size: many; V gene: TRBV5-8; J gene: TRBJ2-7; D gene: .; CDR3 protein: CASSLSARRYF; CDR3 DNA: TGTGCCAGCAGCTTGTCGGCGCGGAGGTACTTC
clone size: many; V gene: TRBV3-1; J gene: TRBJ1-2; D gene: TRBD1; CDR3 protein: CASSTGAGYGYTF; CDR3 DNA: TGTGCCAGCAGTACAGGGGCGGGCTATGGCTACACCTTC
clone size: few; V gene: TRBV20-1; J gene: TRBJ2-6; D gene: .; CDR3 protein: CSARTPANVLTF; CDR3 DNA: TGCAGTGCTAGGACCCCGGCCAACGTCCTGACTTTC
clone size: many; V gene: TRBV7-2; J gene: TRBJ2-1; D gene: .; CDR3 protein: CASSPGGGSTYNEQFF; CDR3 DNA: TGTGCCAGCAGCCCAGGAGGGGGCTCAACCTACAATGAGCAGTTCTTC
clone size: few; V gene: TRBV11-1; J gene: TRBJ1-1; D gene: .; CDR3 protein: CASSLYPDENTEAFF; CDR3 DNA: TGTGCCAGCAGCTTATACCCGGACGAGAACACTGAAGCTTTCTTT
clone size: few; V gene: TRBV29-1; J gene: TRBJ2-1; D gene: .; CDR3 protein: CSLIGPSYNEQFF; CDR3 DNA: TGCAGCCTCATCGGACCCTCCTACAATGAGCAGTTCTTC
clone size: many; V gene: TRBV30; J gene: TRBJ2-1; D gene: TRBD2; CDR3 protein: CAWSGERLAGGHNEQFF; CDR3 DNA: TGTGCCTGGAGTGGCGAACGGCTAGCGGGAGGGCACAATGAGCAGTTCTTC
clone size: many; V gene: TRBV7-2; J gene: TRBJ2-7; D gene: TRBD1; CDR3 protein: CASSVDRDHYEQYF; CDR3 DNA: TGTGCCAGCAGCGTAGACAGGGACCACTACGAGCAGTACTTC
clone size: many; V gene: TRBV24-1; J gene: TRBJ1-1; D gene: .; CDR3 protein: CATRGMNTEAFF; CDR3 DNA: TGTGCCACCCGGGGCATGAACACTGAAGCTTTCTTT
clone size: .; V gene: TRBV20-1; J gene: TRBJ2-5; D gene: TRBD2; CDR3 protein: CSAISGRVQETQYF; CDR3 DNA: TGCAGTGCTATTAGCGGGAGGGTCCAAGAGACCCAGTACTTC
clone size: few; V gene: TRBV10-2; J gene: TRBJ1-1; D gene: .; CDR3 protein: CAIGRRTGEAFF; CDR3 DNA: TGCGCCATCGGACGTCGAACAGGTGAAGCTTTCTTT
clone size: .; V gene: TRBV24-1; J gene: TRBJ2-3; D gene: .; CDR3 protein: CATSAWNTQYF; CDR3 DNA: TGTGCCACCAGTGCCTGGAATACGCAGTATTTT
clone size: few; V gene: TRBV6-5; J gene: TRBJ2-1; D gene: .; CDR3 protein: CASSYLSTWDEQFF; CDR3 DNA: TGTGCCAGCAGTTACTTGTCTACCTGGGATGAGCAGTTCTTC
clone size: .; V gene: TRBV14; J gene: TRBJ2-7; D gene: .; CDR3 protein: CASSQKNGGPHSYEQYF; CDR3 DNA: TGTGCCAGCAGCCAAAAAAACGGGGGTCCGCACTCCTACGAGCAGTACTTC
clone size: once; V gene: TRBV3-1; J gene: TRBJ2-4; D gene: TRBD2; CDR3 protein: CASSHDPAGFLAKNIQYF; CDR3 DNA: TGTGCCAGCAGCCATGATCCAGCGGGATTTCTAGCCAAAAACATTCAGTACTTC